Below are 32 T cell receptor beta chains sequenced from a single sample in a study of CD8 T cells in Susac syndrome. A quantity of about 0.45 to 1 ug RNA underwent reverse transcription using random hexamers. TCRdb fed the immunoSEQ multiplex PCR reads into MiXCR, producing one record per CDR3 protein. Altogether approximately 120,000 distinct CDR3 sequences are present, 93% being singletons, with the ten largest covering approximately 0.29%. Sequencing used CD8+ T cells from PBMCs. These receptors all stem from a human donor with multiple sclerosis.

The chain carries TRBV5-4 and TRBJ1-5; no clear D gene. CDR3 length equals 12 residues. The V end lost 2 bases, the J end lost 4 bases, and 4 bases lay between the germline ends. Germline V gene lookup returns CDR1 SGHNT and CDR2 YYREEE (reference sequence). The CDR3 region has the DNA TGTGCCAGCAGCTTTAAAAATCAGCCCCAGCATTTT. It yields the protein CASSFKNQPQHF.

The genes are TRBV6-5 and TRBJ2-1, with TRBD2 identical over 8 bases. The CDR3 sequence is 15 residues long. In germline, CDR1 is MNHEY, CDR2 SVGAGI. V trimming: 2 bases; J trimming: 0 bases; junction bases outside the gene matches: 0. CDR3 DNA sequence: TGTGCCAGCAGTTACCTAGCGGGCTCCTACAATGAGCAGTTCTTC. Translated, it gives CASSYLAGSYNEQFF.

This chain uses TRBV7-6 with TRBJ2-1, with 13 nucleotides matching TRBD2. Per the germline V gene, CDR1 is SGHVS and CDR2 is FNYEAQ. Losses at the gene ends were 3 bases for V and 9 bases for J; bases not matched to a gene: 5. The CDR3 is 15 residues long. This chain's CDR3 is CASSFRTSGGSEQFF. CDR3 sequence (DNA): TGTGCCAGCAGCTTCCGGACTAGCGGGGGAAGTGAGCAGTTCTTC.

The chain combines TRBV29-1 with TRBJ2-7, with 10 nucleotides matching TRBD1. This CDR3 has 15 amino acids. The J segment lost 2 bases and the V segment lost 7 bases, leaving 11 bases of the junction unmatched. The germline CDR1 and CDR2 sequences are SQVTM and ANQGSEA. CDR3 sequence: CSAIPGQGSTYEQYF. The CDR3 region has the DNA TGCAGCGCTATACCGGGACAGGGGTCCACCTACGAGCAGTACTTC.

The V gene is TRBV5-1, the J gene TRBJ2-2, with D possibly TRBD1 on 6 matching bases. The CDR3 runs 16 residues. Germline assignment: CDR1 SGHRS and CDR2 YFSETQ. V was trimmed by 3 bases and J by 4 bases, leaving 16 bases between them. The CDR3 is CASSSKYRESTGELFF. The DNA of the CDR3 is TGCGCCAGCAGCTCAAAGTACAGGGAAAGCACCGGGGAGCTGTTTTTT.

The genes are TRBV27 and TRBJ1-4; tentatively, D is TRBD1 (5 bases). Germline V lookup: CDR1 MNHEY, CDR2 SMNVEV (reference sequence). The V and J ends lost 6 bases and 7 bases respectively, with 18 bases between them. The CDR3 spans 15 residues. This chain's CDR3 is CASSPTGEGPEKLFF. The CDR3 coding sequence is TGTGCCAGCAGCCCCACAGGTGAGGGGCCTGAAAAACTGTTTTTT.

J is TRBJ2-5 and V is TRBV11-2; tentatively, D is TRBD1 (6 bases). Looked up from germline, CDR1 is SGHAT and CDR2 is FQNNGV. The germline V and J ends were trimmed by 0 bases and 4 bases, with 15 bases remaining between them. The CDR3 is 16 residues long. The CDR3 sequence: CASSLESFWGPETQYF. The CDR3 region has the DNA TGTGCCAGCAGCTTAGAATCGTTCTGGGGGCCAGAGACCCAGTACTTC.

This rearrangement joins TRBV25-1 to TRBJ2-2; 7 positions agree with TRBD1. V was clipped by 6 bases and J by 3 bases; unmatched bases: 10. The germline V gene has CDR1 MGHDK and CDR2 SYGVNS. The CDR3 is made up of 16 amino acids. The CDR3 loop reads CASRVAGTDYTGELFF. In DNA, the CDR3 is TGTGCCAGCAGGGTAGCCGGGACAGACTACACCGGGGAGCTGTTTTTT.

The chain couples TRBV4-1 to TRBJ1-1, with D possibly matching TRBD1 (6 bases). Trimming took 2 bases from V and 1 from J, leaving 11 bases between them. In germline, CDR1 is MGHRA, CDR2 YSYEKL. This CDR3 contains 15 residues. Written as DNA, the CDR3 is TGCGCCAGCAGCCAATGGACCAGGGGGAACACTGAAGCTTTCTTT. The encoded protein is CASSQWTRGNTEAFF.

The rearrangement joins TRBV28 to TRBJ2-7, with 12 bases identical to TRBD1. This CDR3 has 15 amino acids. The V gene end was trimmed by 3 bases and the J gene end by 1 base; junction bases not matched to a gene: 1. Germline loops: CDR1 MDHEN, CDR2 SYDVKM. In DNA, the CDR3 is TGTGCCAGCAGTTTGGGACAGGGGGCTTCCTACGAGCAGTACTTC. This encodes CASSLGQGASYEQYF.

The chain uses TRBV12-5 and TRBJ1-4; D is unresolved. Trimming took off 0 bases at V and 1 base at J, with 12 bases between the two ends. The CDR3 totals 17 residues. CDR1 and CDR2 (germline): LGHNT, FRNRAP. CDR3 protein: CASGLVLGILTNEKLFF. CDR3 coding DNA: TGTGCTAGTGGTTTGGTACTAGGCATACTAACTAATGAAAAACTGTTTTTT.

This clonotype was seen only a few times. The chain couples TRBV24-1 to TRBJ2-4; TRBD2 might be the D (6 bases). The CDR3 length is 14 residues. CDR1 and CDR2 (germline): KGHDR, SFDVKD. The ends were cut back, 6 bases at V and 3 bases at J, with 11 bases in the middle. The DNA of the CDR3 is TGTGCCACCAGTAATGGAGGGAACAAAAACATTCAGTACTTC. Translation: CATSNGGNKNIQYF.

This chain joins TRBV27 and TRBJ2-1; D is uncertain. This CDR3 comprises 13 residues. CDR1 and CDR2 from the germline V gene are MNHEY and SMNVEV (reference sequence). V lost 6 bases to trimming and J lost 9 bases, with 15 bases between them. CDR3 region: CASSPTAWGEQFF. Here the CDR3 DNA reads TGTGCCAGCAGCCCGACTGCGTGGGGTGAGCAGTTCTTC.

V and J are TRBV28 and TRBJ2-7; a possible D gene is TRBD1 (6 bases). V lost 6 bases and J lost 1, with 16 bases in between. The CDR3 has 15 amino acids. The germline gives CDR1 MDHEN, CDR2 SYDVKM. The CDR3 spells CASRGDRRDSYEQYF. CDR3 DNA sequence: TGTGCCAGCAGAGGAGACAGGCGAGATTCCTACGAGCAGTACTTC.

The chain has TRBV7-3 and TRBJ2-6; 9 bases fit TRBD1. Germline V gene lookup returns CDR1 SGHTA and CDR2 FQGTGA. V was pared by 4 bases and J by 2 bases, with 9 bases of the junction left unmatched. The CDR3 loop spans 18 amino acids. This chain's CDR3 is CASSSFSNRGPGANVLTF. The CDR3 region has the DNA TGTGCCAGCAGCTCTTTCTCTAACAGGGGGCCTGGGGCCAACGTCCTGACTTTC.

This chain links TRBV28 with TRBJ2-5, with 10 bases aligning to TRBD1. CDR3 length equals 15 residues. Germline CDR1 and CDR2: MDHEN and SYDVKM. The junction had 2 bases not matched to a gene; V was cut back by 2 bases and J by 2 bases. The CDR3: CASSLRTGGQETQYF. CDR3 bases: TGTGCCAGCAGTTTACGGACAGGGGGGCAAGAGACCCAGTACTTC.

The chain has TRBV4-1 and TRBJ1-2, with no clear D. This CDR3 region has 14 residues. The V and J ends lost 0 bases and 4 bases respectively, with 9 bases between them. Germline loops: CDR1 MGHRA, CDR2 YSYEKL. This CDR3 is CASSQDAGTYGYTF. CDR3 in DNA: TGCGCCAGCAGCCAAGATGCAGGAACCTATGGCTACACCTTC.

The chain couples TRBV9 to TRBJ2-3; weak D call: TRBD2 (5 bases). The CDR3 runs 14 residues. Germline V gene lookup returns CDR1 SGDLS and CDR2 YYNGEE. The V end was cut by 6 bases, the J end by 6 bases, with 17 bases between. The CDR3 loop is CASKKLAGEDTQYF. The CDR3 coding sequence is TGTGCCAGCAAAAAGTTAGCCGGGGAGGATACGCAGTATTTT.

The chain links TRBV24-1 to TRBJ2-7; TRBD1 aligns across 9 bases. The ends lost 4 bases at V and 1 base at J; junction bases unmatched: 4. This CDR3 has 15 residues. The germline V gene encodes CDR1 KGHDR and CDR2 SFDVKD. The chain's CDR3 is CATSEWTGASYEQYF. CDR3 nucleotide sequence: TGTGCCACCAGTGAGTGGACAGGGGCGTCCTACGAGCAGTACTTC.

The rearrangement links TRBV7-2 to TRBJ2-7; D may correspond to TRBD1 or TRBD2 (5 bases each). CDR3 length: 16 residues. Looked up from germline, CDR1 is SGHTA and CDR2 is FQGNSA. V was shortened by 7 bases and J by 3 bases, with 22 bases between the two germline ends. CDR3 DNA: TGTGCCAGCATCCGGGGCGAATGGAGGCAACTCTACGAGCAGTACGTC. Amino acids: CASIRGEWRQLYEQYV.

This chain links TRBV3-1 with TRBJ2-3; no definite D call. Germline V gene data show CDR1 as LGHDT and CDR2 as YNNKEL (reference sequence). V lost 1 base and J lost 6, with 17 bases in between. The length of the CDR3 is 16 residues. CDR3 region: CASSQGSGRGGDTQYF. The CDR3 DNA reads TGTGCCAGCAGCCAAGGCTCGGGCCGAGGTGGTGATACGCAGTATTTT.

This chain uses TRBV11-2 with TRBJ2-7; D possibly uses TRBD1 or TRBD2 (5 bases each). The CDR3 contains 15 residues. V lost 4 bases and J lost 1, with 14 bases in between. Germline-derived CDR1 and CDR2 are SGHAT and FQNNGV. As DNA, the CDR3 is TGTGCCAGCAGCTCGGGGCTAGCTCCATCCTACGAGCAGTACTTC. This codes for CASSSGLAPSYEQYF.

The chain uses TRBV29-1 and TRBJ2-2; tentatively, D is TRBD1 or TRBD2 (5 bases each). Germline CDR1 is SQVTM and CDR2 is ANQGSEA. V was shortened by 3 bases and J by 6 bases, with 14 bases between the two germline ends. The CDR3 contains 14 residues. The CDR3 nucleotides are TGCAGCGTTGAGGTGGGGGTCGTATCCGGGGAGCTGTTTTTT. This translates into CSVEVGVVSGELFF.

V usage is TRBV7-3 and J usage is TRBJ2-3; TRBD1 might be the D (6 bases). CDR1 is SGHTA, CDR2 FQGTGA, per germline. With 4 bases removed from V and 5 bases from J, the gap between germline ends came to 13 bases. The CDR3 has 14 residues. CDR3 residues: CASSYSGALDTQYF. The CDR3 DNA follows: TGTGCCAGCAGCTATTCAGGGGCCTTAGATACGCAGTATTTT. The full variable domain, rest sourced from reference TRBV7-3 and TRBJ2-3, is GAGVSQTPSNKVTEKGKYVELRCDPISGHTALYWYRQSLGQGPEFLIYFQGTGAADDSGLPNDRFFAVRPEGSVSTLKIQRTERGDSAVYLCASSYSGALDTQYFGPGTRLTVL.

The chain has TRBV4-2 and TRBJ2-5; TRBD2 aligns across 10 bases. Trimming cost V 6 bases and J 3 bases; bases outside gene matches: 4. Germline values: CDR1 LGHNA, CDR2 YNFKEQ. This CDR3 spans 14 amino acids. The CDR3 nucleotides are TGTGCCAGCAGGACTACTAGCGGGGAAGAGACCCAGTACTTC. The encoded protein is CASRTTSGEETQYF.

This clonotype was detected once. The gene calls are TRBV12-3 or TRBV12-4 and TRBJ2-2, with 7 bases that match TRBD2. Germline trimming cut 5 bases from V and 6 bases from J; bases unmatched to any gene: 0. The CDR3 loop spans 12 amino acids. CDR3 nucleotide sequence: TGTGCCAGCAGTACTAGCGCCGGGGAGCTGTTTTTT. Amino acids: CASSTSAGELFF.

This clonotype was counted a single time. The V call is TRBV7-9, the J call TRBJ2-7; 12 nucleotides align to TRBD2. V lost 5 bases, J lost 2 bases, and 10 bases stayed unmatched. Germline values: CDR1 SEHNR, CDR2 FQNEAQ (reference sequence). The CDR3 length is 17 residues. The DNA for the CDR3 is TGTGCCAGCAGCCCCCCGGTGGGACTAGCGGGTACCTACGAGCAGTACTTC. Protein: CASSPPVGLAGTYEQYF. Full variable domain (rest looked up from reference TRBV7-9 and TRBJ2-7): DTGVSQNPRHKITKRGQNVTFRCDPISEHNRLYWYRQTLGQGPEFLTYFQNEAQLEKSRLLSDRFSAERPKGSFSTLEIQRTEQGDSAMYLCASSPPVGLAGTYEQYFGPGTRLTVT.

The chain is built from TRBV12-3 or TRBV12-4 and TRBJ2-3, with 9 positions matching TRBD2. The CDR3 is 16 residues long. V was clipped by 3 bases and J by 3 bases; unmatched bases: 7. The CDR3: CASSFEREERTDTQYF. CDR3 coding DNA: TGTGCCAGCAGTTTTGAGCGGGAGGAGAGGACAGATACGCAGTATTTT.

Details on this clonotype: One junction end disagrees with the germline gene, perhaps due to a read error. CDR3 in DNA: TGTGCTAGCAGATCAGACAGGGCCACCGGGGAGCTGTTTTTT. Translated: CASRSDRATGELFF. The V and J genes are TRBV7-7 and TRBJ2-2; 7 nucleotides agree with TRBD1. In germline, CDR1 is SSHAT, CDR2 FNYEAQ (reference sequence). The CDR3 is made up of 14 amino acids.

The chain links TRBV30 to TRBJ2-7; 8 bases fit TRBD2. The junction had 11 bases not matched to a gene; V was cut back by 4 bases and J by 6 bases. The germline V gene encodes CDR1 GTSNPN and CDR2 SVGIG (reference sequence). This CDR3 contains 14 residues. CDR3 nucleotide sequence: TGTGCCTGGACGAACGGAATAGCGGGATCCGAGCAGTACGTC. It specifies CAWTNGIAGSEQYV.

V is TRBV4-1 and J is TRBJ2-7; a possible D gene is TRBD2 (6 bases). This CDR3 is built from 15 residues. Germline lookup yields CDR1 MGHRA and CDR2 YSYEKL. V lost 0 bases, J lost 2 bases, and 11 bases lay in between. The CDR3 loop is CASSQDTGGTYEQYF. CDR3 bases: TGCGCCAGCAGCCAAGATACTGGGGGGACCTACGAGCAGTACTTC.

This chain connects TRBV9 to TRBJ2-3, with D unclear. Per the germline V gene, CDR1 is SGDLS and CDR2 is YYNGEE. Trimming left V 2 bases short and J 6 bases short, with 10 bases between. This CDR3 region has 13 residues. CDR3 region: CASSVWGRDTQYF. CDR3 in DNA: TGTGCCAGCAGCGTCTGGGGTAGGGATACGCAGTATTTT.